This entry lists 10 T cell receptor beta chains sequenced from one sample in a study of T cell responses to AZD1222 COVID-19 vaccine. The method was immunoSEQ multiplex PCR; TCRdb's version includes in-frame clones alone and lacks a portion of them. This table has some 83,000 clones, about 82% appearing once. Sequenced material: peripheral blood, taken on day 0 of AZD1222 vaccination. The receptor source for this set is an adult in good health.

The chain recombines TRBV5-6 with TRBJ2-1; D is possibly TRBD2 (6 bases). Trimming took 1 base from V and 2 from J, leaving 10 bases between them. Germline lookup yields CDR1 SGHDT and CDR2 YYEEEE. The CDR3 consists of 15 residues. In DNA, the CDR3 is TGTGCCAGCAGCTTGCCGGGACTTCCCTACAATGAGCAGTTCTTC. Amino acids: CASSLPGLPYNEQFF. Looking up the rest from reference TRBV5-6 and TRBJ2-1 gives the full variable domain: DAGVTQSPTHLIKTRGQQVTLRCSPKSGHDTVSWYQQALGQGPQFIFQYYEEEERQRGNFPDRFSGHQFPNYSSELNVNALLLGDSALYLCASSLPGLPYNEQFFGPGTRLTVL.

This chain joins TRBV5-1 and TRBJ2-5; TRBD2 matches at 8 bases. CDR1 and CDR2 (germline): SGHRS, YFSETQ. V was pared by 4 bases and J by 4 bases, with 15 bases of the junction left unmatched. The CDR3 is made up of 17 amino acids. DNA for the CDR3: TGCGCCAGCAGCCCGCCCTTTGGCGTCGGGGGGGCAGAGACCCAGTACTTC. This gives the protein CASSPPFGVGGAETQYF.

The chain has TRBV18 and TRBJ1-3; unclear D gene. This CDR3 comprises 13 residues. Germline-derived CDR1 and CDR2 are KGHSH and LQKENI. Trimming took off 6 bases at V and 7 bases at J, with 13 bases between the two ends. The CDR3, as DNA: TGTGCCAGCTCCCCTCCCGTGGATAACACCATATATTTT. Translation: CASSPPVDNTIYF. The variable domain in full, completed from reference TRBV18 and TRBJ1-3, reads NAGVMQNPRHLVRRRGQEARLRCSPMKGHSHVYWYRQLPEEGLKFMVYLQKENIIDESGMPKERFSAEFPKEGPSILRIQQVVRGDSAAYFCASSPPVDNTIYFGEGSWLTVV.

This CDR3 reads CASSNSVAELGDTQYF. CDR3 nucleotides: TGTGCCAGCAGTAACTCCGTAGCGGAGTTGGGAGATACGCAGTATTTT. The chain is built from TRBV27 and TRBJ2-3; possibly TRBD2 for D (6 bases). With 5 bases removed from V and 5 bases from J, the gap between germline ends came to 20 bases. The V gene's germline CDR1 is MNHEY and CDR2 SMNVEV (reference sequence). The CDR3 runs to 16 residues.

This chain uses TRBV5-5 with TRBJ2-3; 10 positions match TRBD2. Looked up from germline, CDR1 is SGHKS and CDR2 is YYEKEE (reference sequence). The CDR3 has 17 residues. Trimming took 0 bases from V and 4 from J; bases not matched to a gene: 8. The DNA for the CDR3 is TGTGCCAGCAGCTTGGCCAGGGTAGCGGGGGGCCCAGATACGCAGTATTTT. Its protein product is CASSLARVAGGPDTQYF.

The gene calls are TRBV28 and TRBJ1-4; 9 bases agree with TRBD1. The ends lost 7 bases at V and 8 bases at J; junction bases unmatched: 8. This CDR3 contains 14 residues. Germline values: CDR1 MDHEN, CDR2 SYDVKM. In DNA form, the CDR3 reads TGTGCCAGCAAACCGGGACAGGGATGGGAAAAACTGTTTTTT. This gives the protein CASKPGQGWEKLFF.

This clone was seen a few times. The rearrangement joins TRBV11-3 to TRBJ2-1; no reliable D call. Germline V lookup: CDR1 SGHNT, CDR2 YENEEA. This CDR3 is built from 11 residues. With 4 bases removed from V and 10 bases from J, the gap between germline ends came to 8 bases. CDR3 region: CASSSKSEQFF. The CDR3, as DNA: TGTGCCAGCAGCTCCAAGTCGGAGCAGTTCTTC.

V usage is TRBV11-2 and J usage is TRBJ1-2; 7 bases agree with TRBD1. There are 14 residues in the CDR3. Germline values: CDR1 SGHAT, CDR2 FQNNGV. Trimming removed 3 bases from V and 3 bases from J; junction bases left unmatched: 4. The CDR3, as DNA: TGTGCCAGCAGCTTTGAGGGGGCGGACTATGGCTACACCTTC. Amino acids: CASSFEGADYGYTF.

This sequence joins TRBV24-1 and TRBJ2-3; possible D gene TRBD2, 7 bases. CDR3 length: 15 residues. The V gene lost 7 bases and the J gene lost 4 bases, with 17 bases spanning the gap. The germline V gene has CDR1 KGHDR and CDR2 SFDVKD. The CDR3 sequence is CATSGGQGRADTQYF. The CDR3 coding sequence is TGTGCCACCAGCGGGGGGCAGGGACGCGCAGATACGCAGTATTTT.

The rearrangement joins TRBV20-1 to TRBJ2-7; 10 nucleotides match TRBD2. The CDR3 has 14 residues. The germline gives CDR1 DFQATT, CDR2 SNEGSKA (reference sequence). Unmatched junction bases numbered 5, after V lost 6 bases and J lost 0 bases. The CDR3 spells CSASRTSGSYEQYF. DNA of the CDR3: TGCAGTGCGAGTCGGACTAGCGGCTCCTACGAGCAGTACTTC.